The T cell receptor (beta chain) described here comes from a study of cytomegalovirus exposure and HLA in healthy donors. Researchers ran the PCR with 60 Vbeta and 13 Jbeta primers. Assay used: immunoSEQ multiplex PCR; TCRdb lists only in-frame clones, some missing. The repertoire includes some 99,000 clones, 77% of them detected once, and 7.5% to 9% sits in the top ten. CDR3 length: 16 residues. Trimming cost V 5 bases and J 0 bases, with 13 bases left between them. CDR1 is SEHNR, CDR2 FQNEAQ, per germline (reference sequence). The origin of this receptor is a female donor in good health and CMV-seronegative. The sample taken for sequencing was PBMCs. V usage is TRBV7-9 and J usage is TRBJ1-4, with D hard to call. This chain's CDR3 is CASSPGRLATNEKLFF. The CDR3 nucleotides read TGTGCCAGCAGCCCCGGCAGGCTTGCAACTAATGAAAAACTGTTTTTT. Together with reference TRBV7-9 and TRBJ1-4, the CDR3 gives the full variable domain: DTGVSQNPRHKITKRGQNVTFRCDPISEHNRLYWYRQTLGQGPEFLTYFQNEAQLEKSRLLSDRFSAERPKGSFSTLEIQRTEQGDSAMYLCASSPGRLATNEKLFFGSGTQLSVL.